This T cell receptor (beta chain) emerged from a study of blood T cells in healthy people across ages. Of note for this clonotype: Antigen unknown.

A sample-barcoded 5' primer and a J-beta primer mix were used in a second PCR of roughly 7 to 12 cycles. TCRdb used MiXCR to reprocess the 5' RACE reads, holding one entry per CDR3 protein. Seen here are about 570,000 distinct CDR3 sequences, about 29% observed once, and the top ten hold approximately 3.6%. This CDR3 has 15 residues. The germline V gene encodes CDR1 SGHTA and CDR2 FQGTGA. Trimming shortened V by 1 base and J by 1 base, and 9 bases separated the two germline ends. Study-wide results and caveats: For the donors, CMV status was unknown and possibly confounded expanded clonotype changes.

The sample was also reused in another study, on T cells of mothers and their children. That publication notes: The study found thymic selection shapes TCR recombination output similarly in related and unrelated pairs.

This clonotype was sampled from a boy between 2 and 15 years old in good health. The sample taken for sequencing was blood. This sequence joins TRBV7-3 and TRBJ2-3, with D possibly being TRBD1 or TRBD2 (6 bases each). CDR3 coding DNA: TGTGCCAGCAGCTTAATGGGGGGCGGCACAGATACGCAGTATTTT. Protein product: CASSLMGGGTDTQYF.